Below are 10 T cell receptor beta chains sequenced from a single sample in a study of blood T cell repertoires in COVID-19. The table came from immunoSEQ multiplex PCR; TCRdb's copy has only in-frame clones and leaves some out. This sample has around 190,000 clones, with just over 85% found just once. Material: PBMCs or T cells enriched from blood (not recorded which). The receptors shown here come from a woman under 30 who had recovered from COVID-19.

V is TRBV11-1 and J is TRBJ1-1; 7 nucleotides line up with TRBD1. The CDR3 is 14 residues long. Germline loops: CDR1 SGHAT, CDR2 FQDESV (reference sequence). Trimming at V came to 7 bases and at J to 5 bases, leaving 10 bases not matched to a gene. CDR3 loop: CASTSSGQMTEAFF. The CDR3 DNA is TGTGCCAGCACCTCGTCGGGACAGATGACTGAAGCTTTCTTT.

There are many counts of this clone. V and J are TRBV7-9 and TRBJ2-5, with 7 bases that match TRBD2. V trimming: 8 bases; J trimming: 4 bases; junction bases outside the gene matches: 10. This CDR3 is built from 14 residues. The germline gives CDR1 SEHNR, CDR2 FQNEAQ (reference sequence). As DNA, the CDR3 is TGTGCCAGCTTCCCAGCGGGGCGAGGAGAGACCCAGTACTTC. Protein: CASFPAGRGETQYF.

This clone was seen just once. This rearrangement joins TRBV20-1 to TRBJ2-1, with 10 bases identical to TRBD2. J was trimmed by 5 bases and V by 3 bases; bases with no gene match: 7. Germline V gene data show CDR1 as DFQATT and CDR2 as SNEGSKA (reference sequence). The CDR3 spans 15 residues. The CDR3 nucleotides read TGCAGTGCTAGTTCCACTAGCGGGGAAAACAATGAGCAGTTCTTC. Protein product: CSASSTSGENNEQFF.

There are a few counts of this clone. V usage is TRBV5-4 and J usage is TRBJ2-2; 8 bases fit TRBD1. The CDR3 runs 16 residues. V lost 3 bases to trimming and J lost 1 base; unmatched junction nucleotides: 5. Per germline, CDR1 SGHNT and CDR2 YYREEE (reference sequence). This CDR3 is CASSSPGQVNTGELFF. In DNA, the CDR3 is TGTGCCAGCAGCTCCCCGGGACAGGTGAACACCGGGGAGCTGTTTTTT.

V is TRBV10-2 and J is TRBJ1-1; D may be TRBD1 (6 bases). Between the trimmed V and J ends, which lost 8 bases and 1 base, there was a span of 17 bases. Germline lookup yields CDR1 WSHSY and CDR2 SAAADI. The CDR3 covers 15 residues. The CDR3 coding sequence is TGCGCCAGCTCTTGGACAGACACCCCGAACACTGAAGCTTTCTTT. Its protein product is CASSWTDTPNTEAFF.

The chain combines TRBV12-3 or TRBV12-4 with TRBJ2-1; maybe TRBD2 (5 bases). The CDR3 sequence is 12 residues long. The ends were cut back, 3 bases at V and 15 bases at J, with 15 bases in the middle. CDR3 bases: TGTGCCAGCAGTTTTACCCGAAGCGGTCCGTTCTTC. It codes for CASSFTRSGPFF.

V usage is TRBV28 and J usage is TRBJ2-1; 7 bases are a match to TRBD2. V lost 2 bases and J lost 9; bases outside the gene matches: 10. From germline, CDR1 is MDHEN and CDR2 SYDVKM. The CDR3 totals 15 residues. Here the CDR3 reads CASSLGGGILGEQFF. In DNA form, the CDR3 reads TGTGCCAGCAGTTTAGGCGGGGGAATTCTCGGTGAGCAGTTCTTC.

The chain couples TRBV10-2 to TRBJ2-2; 10 nucleotides line up with TRBD2. The CDR3 contains 18 residues. CDR1 WSHSY and CDR2 SAAADI come from the germline V gene. With 6 bases clipped from V and 4 bases from J, the junction kept 14 bases outside the gene matches. CDR3 sequence: CASRDPRSGGPITGELFF. Here the CDR3 DNA reads TGCGCCAGCAGGGACCCCCGTAGCGGGGGGCCTATCACCGGGGAGCTGTTTTTT.

The genes are TRBV9 and TRBJ1-2; TRBD1 aligns across 8 bases. The CDR3 is 13 amino acids. The V and J ends lost 5 bases and 4 bases, in that order; junction bases with no gene match: 4. CDR1 is SGDLS, CDR2 YYNGEE, per germline. CDR3 nucleotide sequence: TGTGCCAGCAGGGGGGACAGGTCCTATGGCTACACCTTC. It translates to CASRGDRSYGYTF.

V usage is TRBV6-1 and J usage is TRBJ2-7; tentative D call: TRBD1 (5 bases). Germline V gives CDR1 MNHNS, CDR2 SASEGT. This CDR3 is 14 amino acids long. Trimming removed 3 bases at V and 2 bases at J, with 11 bases between. This CDR3 reads CASSDRHRPYEQYF. The CDR3 DNA follows: TGTGCCAGCAGTGACAGGCACAGGCCCTACGAGCAGTACTTC.